These 11 T cell receptor beta chains share one sample of origin, sequenced in a study of vaccination effects on CD4 cells after COVID-19. The ViraFEST assay expanded antigen-specific CD4+ T cells with viral peptide pools before sequencing. Culture proceeded for approximately 10 days, and CD4+ T cells were then isolated. Participants received two doses of either the BNT162b2 or mRNA-1273 vaccine. Sequencing used immunoSEQ multiplex PCR; TCRdb keeps in-frame clones, though not all of them. In the table there are around 30,000 clones, 65% to 90% of which are singletons. No cognate antigen is known for these TCRs. Source: CD4+ T cells from PBMCs cultured with SARS-CoV-2 spike peptides, taken after COVID-19 vaccination. The receptors shown here come from a human donor who received a COVID-19 vaccine. Some clones in this sample may be carry-over from other donors' samples.

In DNA, the CDR3 is TGTGCCAGCAGCCCCCGGACGGGAAACACTGAAGCTTTCTTT. Its protein is CASSPRTGNTEAFF. The chain combines TRBV11-3 with TRBJ1-1; D gene ambiguous. Trimming left V 5 bases short and J 2 bases short, with 12 bases between. Germline CDR1 is SGHNT and CDR2 is YENEEA. This CDR3 contains 14 residues.

The V and J genes are TRBV2 and TRBJ1-6, with TRBD1 matching over 10 bases. CDR1 and CDR2 (germline): SNHLY, FYNNEI. J was trimmed by 5 bases and V by 7 bases; bases with no gene match: 8. CDR3 length: 16 amino acids. The DNA of the CDR3 is TGTGCCAGCAAATTGGACAGGGGGTCGAATAATTCACCCCTCCACTTT. Protein: CASKLDRGSNNSPLHF. Filled out from reference TRBV2 and TRBJ1-6, the complete variable domain reads EPEVTQTPSHQVTQMGQEVILRCVPISNHLYFYWYRQILGQKVEFLVSFYNNEISEKSEIFDDQFSVERPDGSNFTLKIRSTKLEDSAMYFCASKLDRGSNNSPLHFGNGTRLTVT.

The chain employs TRBV27 and TRBJ2-6; tentatively, D is TRBD2 (7 bases). Germline V lookup: CDR1 MNHEY, CDR2 SMNVEV (reference sequence). The CDR3 loop spans 14 amino acids. Trimming stripped 6 bases from V and 2 bases from J, with 8 bases between. This CDR3 is CASRRGPGANVLTF. CDR3 bases: TGTGCCAGCAGGCGGGGGCCTGGGGCCAACGTCCTGACTTTC.

V gene TRBV6-5 combines with J gene TRBJ2-5; D possibly corresponds to TRBD1 (5 bases). The germline CDR1 and CDR2 sequences are MNHEY and SVGAGI. The CDR3 loop spans 13 amino acids. Trimming took off 6 bases at V and 7 bases at J, with 15 bases between the two ends. CDR3 coding DNA: TGTGCCAGCAGCCAAGAACCAGGGCCGACCCAGTACTTC. Protein: CASSQEPGPTQYF.

V usage is TRBV11-1 and J usage is TRBJ2-7, with 8 bases fitting TRBD2. Germline values: CDR1 SGHAT, CDR2 FQDESV (reference sequence). The CDR3 is made up of 14 amino acids. The ends lost 5 bases at V and 5 bases at J; junction bases unmatched: 8. The CDR3 region is CASSLRGGIHEQYV. CDR3 bases: TGTGCCAGCAGCCTTCGGGGGGGCATACACGAGCAGTACGTC.

The V and J genes are TRBV6-5 and TRBJ1-1, with D maybe TRBD1 (6 bases). The V gene lost 5 bases and the J gene lost 1 base, with 14 bases spanning the gap. Per germline, CDR1 MNHEY and CDR2 SVGAGI. This CDR3 is built from 15 residues. The CDR3 is CASSPTHRANTEAFF. The CDR3 nucleotides read TGTGCCAGCAGTCCTACCCACAGGGCGAACACTGAAGCTTTCTTT.

This clone was observed a single time. J is TRBJ2-5 and V is TRBV7-7; a possible D gene is TRBD2 (6 bases). Germline assignment: CDR1 SSHAT and CDR2 FNYEAQ (reference sequence). V was clipped by 3 bases and J by 2 bases, with 16 bases between them. This CDR3 is 16 amino acids long. CDR3 sequence: CASSLGGPRIQETQYF. The CDR3 DNA reads TGTGCCAGCAGCTTGGGGGGACCGCGAATACAAGAGACCCAGTACTTC.

The count of this clone is one. The gene calls are TRBV20-1 and TRBJ2-3; TRBD2 matches at 11 bases. Germline V gene sequence: CDR1 DFQATT, CDR2 SNEGSKA (reference sequence). This CDR3 has 15 amino acids. After removal of 3 bases from V and 3 bases from J, the junction contained 5 bases not matched to a gene. CDR3 DNA: TGCAGTGCTAGTGAGGCTAGCGGGGGGACAGATACGCAGTATTTT. Its translation is CSASEASGGTDTQYF.

V gene TRBV19 combines with J gene TRBJ1-2, with D possibly being TRBD1 (6 bases). Germline loops: CDR1 LNHDA, CDR2 SQIVND (reference sequence). V was cut by 3 bases and J by 2 bases, with 7 bases left in between. The CDR3 loop spans 13 amino acids. The CDR3 DNA reads TGTGCCAGTAGTATCCAGGGGAACTATGGCTACACCTTC. Encoded protein: CASSIQGNYGYTF.

The V gene is TRBV7-3, the J gene TRBJ2-3; D remains ambiguous. The CDR3 is 13 amino acids. Per the germline V gene, CDR1 is SGHTA and CDR2 is FQGTGA. Trimming removed 5 bases at V and 8 bases at J, with 14 bases between. The CDR3 loop reads CASSQNGPGTQYF. Written as DNA, the CDR3 is TGTGCCAGCAGCCAAAACGGGCCCGGTACGCAGTATTTT.

This rearrangement joins TRBV7-9 to TRBJ2-2; the match to TRBD2 covers 7 bases. The germline CDR1 and CDR2 sequences are SEHNR and FQNEAQ (reference sequence). This CDR3 comprises 13 residues. Germline trimming cut 5 bases from V and 3 bases from J; bases unmatched to any gene: 0. This chain's CDR3 is CASSRGDTGELFF. The CDR3 DNA reads TGTGCCAGCAGCCGGGGGGACACCGGGGAGCTGTTTTTT.